Listed here are 22 T cell receptor beta chains from one sample, sequenced in a study of T-cell memory formation after mild COVID-19 (dated by TCRdb to about 2021). Preparation of the library involved 5' RACE. Reads for this sample came from an Illumina NovaSeq 6000. The raw public data were reprocessed by TCRdb itself: fastp quality trimming at Q25, MiXCR clonotype calling, in-frame beta chains only. Rows with a matching CDR3 protein are joined into one entry that keeps the most common DNA and genes. The sample data list about 290,000 distinct CDR3 sequences, and roughly 15% of these were observed just once. The top ten clonotypes cover roughly 20% of the sample. Input material: PBMCs or a T cell subset sorted from them (not recorded which). The receptor source for this set is a man younger than 35 who had mild COVID-19 (a few samples of this study predate the infection). The sample titles of this study are shuffled in the database, so cell type and time point are left out; the donor was told from shared clones.

This chain connects TRBV27 to TRBJ2-5; D call uncertain. This CDR3 region has 16 residues. The germline gives CDR1 MNHEY, CDR2 SMNVEV (reference sequence). The V and J ends lost 6 bases and 4 bases respectively, with 21 bases between them. The chain's CDR3 is CASSELYGRAGETQYF. The CDR3 DNA sequence: TGTGCCAGCAGCGAGCTCTACGGACGAGCAGGAGAGACCCAGTACTTC.

This clonotype was found a few times. This rearrangement joins TRBV5-1 to TRBJ2-3; either TRBD1 or TRBD2 may supply D (5 bases each). V gave up 2 bases and J gave up 1 base, with 11 bases separating them. This CDR3 has 15 residues. Germline V gene data show CDR1 as SGHRS and CDR2 as YFSETQ. The CDR3 nucleotides are TGCGCCAGCAGCTTAAGTCAGGGACGCACAGATACGCAGTATTTT. It yields the protein CASSLSQGRTDTQYF.

This clonotype was picked up a small number of times. The chain carries TRBV11-2 and TRBJ2-1; 7 bases align to TRBD2. Germline-derived CDR1 and CDR2 are SGHAT and FQNNGV. The length of the CDR3 is 14 residues. The trim removed 5 bases at V and 4 bases at J, leaving 5 bases unmatched. CDR3 DNA sequence: TGTGCCAGCAGCGTGGGACTATTTTACAATGAGCAGTTCTTC. This translates into CASSVGLFYNEQFF.

In its sample, this clonotype was seen a few times. The chain has TRBV12-3 or TRBV12-4 and TRBJ1-5, with unresolved D. Trimming took 4 bases from V and 9 from J, leaving 7 bases between them. The CDR3 sequence is 11 residues long. DNA of the CDR3: TGTGCCAGCAGTTCGGGTCGGCCCCAGCATTTT. As protein: CASSSGRPQHF.

This clonotype was counted only a few times. The gene calls are TRBV6-5 and TRBJ2-1; 9 nucleotides match TRBD2. The CDR3 totals 17 residues. Germline CDR1 is MNHEY and CDR2 is SVGAGI. V dropped 0 bases and J dropped 7; count of bases not matched to a gene: 10. CDR3 in amino acids: CASSYSFPAGGGNEQFF. CDR3 nucleotide sequence: TGTGCCAGCAGTTACTCGTTCCCAGCGGGGGGAGGGAATGAGCAGTTCTTC.

The chain carries TRBV12-3 or TRBV12-4 and TRBJ1-2; D is undetermined. The CDR3 length is 12 residues. Trimming shortened V by 5 bases and J by 8 bases, and 12 bases separated the two germline ends. In DNA form, the CDR3 reads TGTGCCAGCAGTAGTGTTCCCCGGGGCTACACCTTC. The encoded protein is CASSSVPRGYTF.

This chain uses TRBV6-6 with TRBJ2-1, with 16 bases lining up with TRBD2. This CDR3 has 17 residues. V trimming: 2 bases; J trimming: 6 bases; junction bases outside the gene matches: 4. The germline V gene encodes CDR1 MNHNY and CDR2 SVGAGI (reference sequence). CDR3: CASSYPGLAGGINEQFF. The CDR3 DNA sequence: TGTGCCAGCAGTTACCCGGGACTAGCGGGGGGGATCAATGAGCAGTTCTTC.

This clonotype appeared a few times. V and J are TRBV20-1 and TRBJ2-1; 15 nucleotides align to TRBD2. From germline, CDR1 is DFQATT and CDR2 SNEGSKA (reference sequence). CDR3 size: 18 residues. V lost 3 bases and J lost 2; bases outside the gene matches: 8. CDR3 sequence (DNA): TGCAGTGCTAGGCCGGGACTAGCGGGGGGAGGTACCTACAATGAGCAGTTCTTC. Translating gives CSARPGLAGGGTYNEQFF.

The chain uses TRBV7-2 and TRBJ1-5, with D maybe TRBD1 (5 bases). In germline, CDR1 is SGHTA, CDR2 FQGNSA. Trimming left V 5 bases short and J 7 bases short, with 18 bases between. The CDR3 is 15 residues long. CDR3 protein: CASSPSSDRGQPQHF. DNA for the CDR3: TGTGCCAGCAGCCCCTCGTCGGATAGGGGACAGCCCCAGCATTTT. Full variable domain (remainder filled in from reference TRBV7-2 and TRBJ1-5): GAGVSQSPSNKVTEKGKDVELRCDPISGHTALYWYRQSLGQGLEFLIYFQGNSAPDKSGLPSDRFSAERTGGSVSTLTIQRTQQEDSAVYLCASSPSSDRGQPQHFGDGTRLSIL.

The chain has TRBV7-9 and TRBJ2-1; D is unresolved. The CDR3 is 16 residues long. The germline V and J ends were trimmed by 4 bases and 0 bases, with 13 bases remaining between them. Germline CDR1 is SEHNR and CDR2 is FQNEAQ (reference sequence). The CDR3 DNA sequence: TGTGCCAGCAGCTCTACCCACATCAGCTCCTACAATGAGCAGTTCTTC. Translated: CASSSTHISSYNEQFF.

This clonotype was detected a few times. The chain combines TRBV7-2 with TRBJ2-1; 9 nucleotides match TRBD2. Germline assignment: CDR1 SGHTA and CDR2 FQGNSA. The CDR3 runs 14 residues. V shed 10 bases and J 10 bases; nucleotides not matched to a gene: 14. The CDR3 region is CATRLAGHTREQFF. CDR3 coding DNA: TGTGCCACCCGGCTAGCGGGGCACACCCGGGAGCAGTTCTTC.

In this sample, this clonotype turned up a few times. The gene calls are TRBV6-2 or TRBV6-3 and TRBJ1-2; D might be TRBD1 (5 bases). This CDR3 comprises 14 residues. Germline V CDR1 and CDR2: MNHEY, SVGEGT. V was pared by 7 bases and J by 5 bases, with 17 bases between. The CDR3 loop reads CASTGQTEPYGYTF. As DNA, the CDR3 is TGTGCCAGCACCGGTCAGACAGAACCTTATGGCTACACCTTC.

The rearrangement links TRBV5-1 to TRBJ2-7; tentative D call: TRBD2 (6 bases). The CDR3 runs 14 residues. Per the germline V gene, CDR1 is SGHRS and CDR2 is YFSETQ. Trimming pared 6 bases from V and 2 bases from J, leaving 15 bases between. The CDR3 DNA reads TGCGCCAGCACGGATGGGACTTATCCCTACGAGCAGTACTTC. It translates to CASTDGTYPYEQYF.

V and J are TRBV20-1 and TRBJ1-5; perhaps TRBD1 as D (6 bases). Germline CDR1 and CDR2: DFQATT and SNEGSKA (reference sequence). CDR3 length equals 14 residues. V lost 7 bases to trimming and J lost 5 bases, with 18 bases between them. The CDR3, as DNA: TGCAGTGTAGGGGCAGGGGCAGGGGATCAGCCCCAGCATTTT. Encoded protein: CSVGAGAGDQPQHF.

Only a few counts were recorded for this clonotype. The V and J genes are TRBV20-1 and TRBJ2-3; the D gene is possibly TRBD2 (7 bases). V was shortened by 0 bases and J by 2 bases, with 12 bases between the two germline ends. Germline V gene sequence: CDR1 DFQATT, CDR2 SNEGSKA (reference sequence). This CDR3 is built from 15 residues. CDR3 sequence (DNA): TGCAGTGCTAGAGAAGGCGGGGGCCCCACAGATACGCAGTATTTT. It is translated as CSAREGGGPTDTQYF.

This clonotype was seen a few times. The V call is TRBV5-1, the J call TRBJ2-7; D uncertain. The length of the CDR3 is 14 residues. Trimming took off 0 bases at V and 0 bases at J, with 7 bases between the two ends. CDR1 is SGHRS and CDR2 is YFSETQ in the germline V gene. CDR3 DNA: TGCGCCAGCAGCTTGGAGACTGCCTCCTACGAGCAGTACTTC. Amino acid sequence: CASSLETASYEQYF.

This clonotype was seen a handful of times. The chain combines TRBV20-1 with TRBJ2-2; D unresolved. The CDR3 totals 15 residues. Looked up from germline, CDR1 is DFQATT and CDR2 is SNEGSKA (reference sequence). V was shortened by 6 bases and J by 4 bases, with 18 bases between the two germline ends. The CDR3 sequence: CSAVKANVITGELFF. The CDR3 DNA reads as TGCAGTGCCGTAAAGGCTAACGTGATCACCGGGGAGCTGTTTTTT.

The V and J genes are TRBV25-1 and TRBJ1-1; a weak D match, TRBD1 (6 bases). The V gene's germline CDR1 is MGHDK and CDR2 SYGVNS. V dropped 3 bases and J dropped 0 bases, with 11 bases sitting between them. The CDR3 is 15 residues long. CDR3 protein: CASSDRGGMNTEAFF. The DNA of the CDR3 is TGTGCCAGCAGTGACAGGGGCGGAATGAACACTGAAGCTTTCTTT.

The chain links TRBV20-1 to TRBJ1-2, with D maybe TRBD1 (6 bases). CDR3 length equals 16 residues. V was clipped by 0 bases and J by 8 bases, with 22 bases between them. Germline V gene data show CDR1 as DFQATT and CDR2 as SNEGSKA (reference sequence). The CDR3 nucleotides read TGCAGTGCTAGAGAGTTATTTGGGACATCGGTGAGCGGCTACACCTTC. Encoded protein: CSARELFGTSVSGYTF.

This clonotype was detected a few times. The gene calls are TRBV7-8 and TRBJ2-3, with TRBD2 matching 10 bases. The CDR3 has 17 residues. Trimming removed 5 bases from V and 1 base from J; junction bases left unmatched: 9. Germline lookup yields CDR1 SGHVS and CDR2 FQNEAQ. CDR3 loop: CASSPSGGGKGTDTQYF. The DNA for the CDR3 is TGTGCCAGCAGCCCGAGCGGGGGGGGAAAGGGCACAGATACGCAGTATTTT.

This clonotype turned up a few times. V gene TRBV2 combines with J gene TRBJ2-3; D is unresolved. In germline, CDR1 is SNHLY, CDR2 FYNNEI. This CDR3 spans 10 amino acids. Trimming took 8 bases from V and 6 from J, leaving 6 bases between them. For the CDR3, the DNA is TGTGCCAGCCGTCGGGATACGCAGTATTTT. Protein product: CASRRDTQYF.

This clonotype was recorded a few times. The chain combines TRBV6-2 or TRBV6-3 with TRBJ1-5; TRBD1 matches at 9 bases. The J segment lost 0 bases and the V segment lost 2 bases, leaving 8 bases of the junction unmatched. Germline V gene data show CDR1 as MNHEY and CDR2 as SVGEGT. This CDR3 is 18 amino acids long. DNA for the CDR3: TGTGCCAGCAGTTACGCTGGACAGGGGTTTTATAGCAATCAGCCCCAGCATTTT. This codes for CASSYAGQGFYSNQPQHF.